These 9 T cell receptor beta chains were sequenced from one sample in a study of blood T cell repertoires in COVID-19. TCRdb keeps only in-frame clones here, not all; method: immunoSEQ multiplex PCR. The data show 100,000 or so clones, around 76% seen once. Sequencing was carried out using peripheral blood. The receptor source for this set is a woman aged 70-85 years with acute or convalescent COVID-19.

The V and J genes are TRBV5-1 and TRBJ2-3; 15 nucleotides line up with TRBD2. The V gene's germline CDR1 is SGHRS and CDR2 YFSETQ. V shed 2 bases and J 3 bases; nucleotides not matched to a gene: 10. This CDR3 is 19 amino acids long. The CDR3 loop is CASSLGLGLAGGPTDTQYF. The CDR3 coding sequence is TGCGCCAGCAGCTTAGGCCTAGGACTAGCGGGGGGGCCGACAGATACGCAGTATTTT. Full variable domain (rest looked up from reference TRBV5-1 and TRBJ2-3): KAGVTQTPRYLIKTRGQQVTLSCSPISGHRSVSWYQQTPGQGLQFLFEYFSETQRNKGNFPGRFSGRQFSNSRSEMNVSTLELGDSALYLCASSLGLGLAGGPTDTQYFGPGTRLTVL.

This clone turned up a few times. This CDR3 is CASATRPRATEAFF. CDR3 nucleotides: TGTGCCAGCGCGACGCGGCCGCGGGCCACTGAAGCTTTCTTT. The chain combines TRBV27 with TRBJ1-1; D uncertain. From germline, CDR1 is MNHEY and CDR2 SMNVEV (reference sequence). V gave up 8 bases and J gave up 4 bases, with 17 bases separating them. The CDR3 is 14 residues long.

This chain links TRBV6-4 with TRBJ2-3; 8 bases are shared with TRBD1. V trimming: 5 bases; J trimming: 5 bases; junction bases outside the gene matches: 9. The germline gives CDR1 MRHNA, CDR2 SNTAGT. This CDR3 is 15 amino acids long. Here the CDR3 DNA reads TGTGCCAGCAGTCCGGACAGGGCCTTCAAAGATACGCAGTATTTT. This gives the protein CASSPDRAFKDTQYF.

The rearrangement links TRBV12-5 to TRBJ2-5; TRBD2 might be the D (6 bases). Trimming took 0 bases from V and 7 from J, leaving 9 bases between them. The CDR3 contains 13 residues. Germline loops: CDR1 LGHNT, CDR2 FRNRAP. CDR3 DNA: TGTGCTAGTGGTTTGGTCGGGGGTTTGACCCAGTACTTC. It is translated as CASGLVGGLTQYF.

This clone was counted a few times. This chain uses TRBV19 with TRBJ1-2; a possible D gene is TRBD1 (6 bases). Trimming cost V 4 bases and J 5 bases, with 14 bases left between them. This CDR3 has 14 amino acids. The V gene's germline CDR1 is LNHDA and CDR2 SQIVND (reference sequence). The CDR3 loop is CASSNRDFSYGYTF. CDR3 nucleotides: TGTGCCAGTAGTAACAGGGATTTCTCGTATGGCTACACCTTC.

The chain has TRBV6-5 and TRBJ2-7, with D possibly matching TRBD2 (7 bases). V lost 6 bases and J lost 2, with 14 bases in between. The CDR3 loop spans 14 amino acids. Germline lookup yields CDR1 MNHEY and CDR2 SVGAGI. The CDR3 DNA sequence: TGTGCCAGCAGCGGGGGGCCCAAAGCCTACGAGCAGTACTTC. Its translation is CASSGGPKAYEQYF.

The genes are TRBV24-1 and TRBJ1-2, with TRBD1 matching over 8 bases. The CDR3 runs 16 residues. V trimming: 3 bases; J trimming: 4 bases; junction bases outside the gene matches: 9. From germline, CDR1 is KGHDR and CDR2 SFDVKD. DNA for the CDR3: TGTGCCACCAGTGATACTACTGGACAGGGAAGCTATGGCTACACCTTC. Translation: CATSDTTGQGSYGYTF.

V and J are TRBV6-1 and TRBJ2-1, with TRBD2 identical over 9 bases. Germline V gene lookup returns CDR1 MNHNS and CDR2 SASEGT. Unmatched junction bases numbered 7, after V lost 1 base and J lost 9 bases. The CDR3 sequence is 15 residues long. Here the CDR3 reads CASSEVRGGAAEQFF. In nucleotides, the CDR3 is TGTGCCAGCAGTGAAGTCCGCGGGGGGGCCGCTGAGCAGTTCTTC.

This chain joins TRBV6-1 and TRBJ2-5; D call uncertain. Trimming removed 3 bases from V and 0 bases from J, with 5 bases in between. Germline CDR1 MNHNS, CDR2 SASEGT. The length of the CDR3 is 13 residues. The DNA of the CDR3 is TGTGCCAGCAGTGACGGTTACCAAGAGACCCAGTACTTC. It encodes CASSDGYQETQYF.